The clone carrying this TCR beta chain appeared a single time. This sample was taken from a study of cytomegalovirus exposure and HLA in healthy donors. The ends were cut back, 4 bases at V and 8 bases at J, with 21 bases in the middle. Germline CDR1 SGHRS, CDR2 YFSETQ. The CDR3 contains 15 residues. Primers for the PCR totalled 60 Vbeta and 13 Jbeta. In the original workflow: The authors later counted roughly 87 million unique TCR beta chains, 9.5 million to 11 million of them shared. Sequencing used immunoSEQ multiplex PCR; TCRdb keeps in-frame clones, though not all of them. For V, J and clone size, that table is used; D and trimming come from the DNA. This table holds approximately 130,000 clones, over 70% found once.

The TCR comes from a woman aged 40-49 years in good health and CMV-seronegative. The chain combines TRBV5-1 with TRBJ1-1; D is unresolved. Sequenced: PBMCs. CDR3 sequence: CASSQSGSVDLEAFF. DNA for the CDR3: TGCGCCAGCAGCCAAAGCGGGTCGGTAGACCTCGAAGCTTTCTTT.